A selection of T cell receptor beta chains follows, all from one sample in a study of spatial heterogeneity in lung cancer. TCRdb analysed the 5' RACE reads with MiXCR anew, one entry per CDR3 protein. The sample has more than 2,500 distinct CDR3 sequences, about 6% seen once. Specimen: lung tumor tissue, collected at surgery. The receptors shown here come from a male donor with early-stage non-small cell lung cancer. The CDR3 runs from the conserved cysteine through the conserved F or W. The D gene is left open where the match is weak. Clone size is shown for a subset of rows, as once, few, many or a class of expanded clone.

J	D	V	size	length	DNA	CDR3
TRBJ1-6	.	TRBV30	.	16	TGTGCCTGGACCCGACAGACATCCTCCTATAATTCACCCCTCCACTTT	CAWTRQTSSYNSPLHF
TRBJ2-7	TRBD2	TRBV7-2	medium-sized	15	TGTGCCAGCAGCGTAGCGGGAGAGAGCTCCTACGAGCAGTACTTC	CASSVAGESSYEQYF
TRBJ1-5	.	TRBV6-6	medium-sized	16	TGTGCCAGCAGTTACCTAGCAGGGGAAGGTCGCCAGCCCCAGCATTTT	CASSYLAGEGRQPQHF
TRBJ2-3	.	TRBV7-9	medium-sized	14	TGTGCCAGCAGCTTAGGACTAGGGACAGATACGCAGTATTTT	CASSLGLGTDTQYF
TRBJ2-7	TRBD1	TRBV28	medium-sized	15	TGTGCCAGCAGTTTCTCGGGGACAGCTTCCTACGAGCAGTACTTC	CASSFSGTASYEQYF
TRBJ2-5	TRBD1	TRBV3-1	medium-sized	14	TGTGCCAGCAGCCCGGACAGGGATGGAGAGACCCAGTACTTC	CASSPDRDGETQYF
TRBJ1-2	.	TRBV5-4	many	14	TGTGCCAGCAGCTTGGATCCGGGAGTCTATGGCTACACCTTC	CASSLDPGVYGYTF
TRBJ2-3	TRBD2	TRBV20-1	few	18	TGCAGTGCAGCGGGACTAGCGGTAGAGGGGTTACGCACAGATACGCAGTATTTT	CSAAGLAVEGLRTDTQYF
TRBJ2-4	TRBD2	TRBV30	medium-sized	12	TGTGCCTGGAGTGTCCGGGGGGACATTCAGTACTTC	CAWSVRGDIQYF
TRBJ2-7	.	TRBV7-2	many	14	TGTGCCAGCAGCTGGCCCGGACAATGGAACGAGCAGTACTTC	CASSWPGQWNEQYF
TRBJ2-7	.	TRBV28	medium-sized	11	TGTGCCAGCAGCCGCAATTACGAGCAGTACTTC	CASSRNYEQYF
TRBJ1-4	TRBD1	TRBV20-1	medium-sized	13	TGCAGTGCTAGGGGACAGGGGGCTGAAAAACTGTTTTTT	CSARGQGAEKLFF
TRBJ2-7	.	TRBV6-2/TRBV6-3	medium-sized	15	TGTGCCAGCAGTTACGACAGTTCCAACTCCTACGAGCAGTACTTC	CASSYDSSNSYEQYF
TRBJ1-1	.	TRBV20-1	few	13	TGCAGTGCCTGCCGACGGGCGAACACTGAAGCTTTCTTT	CSACRRANTEAFF
TRBJ1-6	TRBD1	TRBV20-1	medium-sized	14	TGCAGTGCTAGAGTTTACAGGGGTGAATCACCCCTCCACTTT	CSARVYRGESPLHF
TRBJ1-5	TRBD1	TRBV4-3	medium-sized	15	TGCGCCAGCAGCCGGGACAGGGGGCAGGGGCGGCCCCAGCATTTT	CASSRDRGQGRPQHF
TRBJ2-1	TRBD2	TRBV18	medium-sized	15	TGTGCCAGCTCACTTTCGGGAGGGCCTCGGCATGAGCAGTTCTTC	CASSLSGGPRHEQFF
TRBJ2-7	TRBD1	TRBV20-1	medium-sized	15	TGCAGTGCTACCCCCGTCGGACAGGGCACCTACGAGCAGTACTTC	CSATPVGQGTYEQYF
TRBJ1-2	.	TRBV25-1	medium-sized	10	TGCCGAGGGAATAACTATGGCTACACCTTC	CRGNNYGYTF
TRBJ1-4	TRBD1	TRBV28	medium-sized	14	TGTGCCAGCAGCCGCGGACAGGGGAGGGAAAAACTGTTTTTT	CASSRGQGREKLFF
TRBJ1-2	.	TRBV28	medium-sized	11	TGTGCCAGCGGACAGTACTATGGCTACACCTTC	CASGQYYGYTF
TRBJ2-1	TRBD2	TRBV7-2	medium-sized	16	TGTGCCAGCAGCCCCGATAGCGGGAGGTTAAACAATGAGCAGTTCTTC	CASSPDSGRLNNEQFF
TRBJ1-6	.	TRBV2	medium-sized	13	TGTGCCAGCAGTGGCAGATACAATTCACCCCTCCACTTT	CASSGRYNSPLHF
TRBJ1-3	.	TRBV25-1	medium-sized	16	TGTGCCAGCAGTGAATATGCGGATTCCTCTGGAAACACCATATATTTT	CASSEYADSSGNTIYF
TRBJ1-4	.	TRBV9	few	15	TGTGCCAGCAGCCCAACGGACAGCTTCGCTGAAAAACTGTTTTTT	CASSPTDSFAEKLFF
TRBJ1-1	.	TRBV7-8	.	14	TGTGCCAGCAGCTTAGTACAAAAGAACACTGAAGCTTTCTTT	CASSLVQKNTEAFF
TRBJ2-3	TRBD2	TRBV10-2	medium-sized	16	TGCGCCAGCAGTACCGCTAGCGGGGCCGGGAAAGATACGCAGTATTTT	CASSTASGAGKDTQYF
TRBJ2-2	TRBD2	TRBV4-3	many	18	TGCGCCAGCAGCCAATCCTCCACGGGACTAGCAAACACCGGGGAGCTGTTTTTT	CASSQSSTGLANTGELFF
TRBJ2-7	.	TRBV28	medium-sized	12	TGTGCCAGCACCCTATGGACGGGCGAGCAGTACTTC	CASTLWTGEQYF
TRBJ2-1	.	TRBV29-1	medium-sized	10	TGCAGCGTAATACGGGACCTTGAGTCCTTC	CSVIRDLESF
TRBJ2-7	.	TRBV7-9	few	11	TGTGCCAGCAGCCCCGGATACGAGCAGTACTTC	CASSPGYEQYF
TRBJ2-1	TRBD2	TRBV12-3/TRBV12-4	medium-sized	16	TGTGCCAGCAGTTTAGTTAGCGGGGGGGCCCACAATGAGCAGTTCTTC	CASSLVSGGAHNEQFF
TRBJ2-2	.	TRBV29-1	medium-sized	14	TGCAGCGCGCTAAGCGTCGCGAACACCGGGGAGCTGTTTTTT	CSALSVANTGELFF
TRBJ2-3	.	TRBV18	medium-sized	12	TGTGCCAGCCAAGGGAGTTCTGATACGCAGTATTTT	CASQGSSDTQYF
TRBJ2-7	TRBD1	TRBV19	medium-sized	14	TGTGCCAGTAGTATTCAGGGACAGGGCTACGAGCAGTACTTC	CASSIQGQGYEQYF
TRBJ2-7	.	TRBV28	medium-sized	14	TGTGCCAGTACTGATAGCGGAACCAAGTACGAGCAGTACTTC	CASTDSGTKYEQYF
TRBJ1-5	TRBD1	TRBV10-3	medium-sized	14	TGTGCCATCAGTGATTTGCAGGGGGGTCAGCCCCAGCATTTT	CAISDLQGGQPQHF
TRBJ1-1	TRBD1	TRBV5-5	medium-sized	13	TGTGCCAGCAAAAGACAGGGGGGAACTGAAGCTTTCTTT	CASKRQGGTEAFF
TRBJ1-3	.	TRBV20-1	medium-sized	15	TGCAGTGCTAGTCAAACAGCCACCTCTGGAAACACCATATATTTT	CSASQTATSGNTIYF
TRBJ2-7	.	TRBV7-2	many	14	TGTGCCAGCAGCTTAGGGCCCACCCGCGACGAGCAGTACTTC	CASSLGPTRDEQYF
TRBJ1-4	.	TRBV20-1	medium-sized	12	TGCAGTGCTACGACAGGCGGCGAAAAACTGTTTTTT	CSATTGGEKLFF
TRBJ2-7	.	TRBV4-3	medium-sized	15	TGCGCCAGCAGCCAAGAGAAGGGATATACCTACGAGCAGTACTTC	CASSQEKGYTYEQYF
TRBJ2-2	.	TRBV12-3/TRBV12-4	medium-sized	14	TGTGCCACCCGTGGAGGGGGGCCGACCGGGGAGCTGTTTTTT	CATRGGGPTGELFF
TRBJ2-3	.	TRBV7-9	medium-sized	13	TGTGCCACCCGGACCCAAAGTGGAGATACGCAGTATTTT	CATRTQSGDTQYF
TRBJ2-5	.	TRBV28	medium-sized	16	TGTGCCAGCAGTTTCCGGGGGCGTTTAGGGGAAGAGACCCAGTACTTC	CASSFRGRLGEETQYF
TRBJ1-2	TRBD1	TRBV28	medium-sized	14	TGTGCCAGCGGGACTGCACAGGGGACGTATGGCTACACCTTC	CASGTAQGTYGYTF
TRBJ2-7	TRBD1	TRBV11-1	medium-sized	14	TGTGCCAGCAGCTTAAGGACAGGGGAACGCGAGCAGTACTTC	CASSLRTGEREQYF